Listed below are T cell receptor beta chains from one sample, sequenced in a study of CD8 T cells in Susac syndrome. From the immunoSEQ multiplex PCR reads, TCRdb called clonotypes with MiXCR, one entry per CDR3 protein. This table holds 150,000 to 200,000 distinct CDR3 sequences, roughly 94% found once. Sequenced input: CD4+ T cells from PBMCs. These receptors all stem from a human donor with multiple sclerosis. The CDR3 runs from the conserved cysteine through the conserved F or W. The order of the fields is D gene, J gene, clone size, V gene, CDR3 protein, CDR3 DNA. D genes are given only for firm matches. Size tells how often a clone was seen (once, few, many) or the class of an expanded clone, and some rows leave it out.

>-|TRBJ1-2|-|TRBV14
CASSLNYYGYTF
TGTGCCAGCAGCCTGAATTACTATGGCTACACCTTC
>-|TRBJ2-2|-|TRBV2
CASREGWETGELFF
TGTGCCAGCCGTGAAGGGTGGGAGACCGGGGAGCTGTTTTTT
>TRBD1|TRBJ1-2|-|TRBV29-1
CSVRDRASYGYTF
TGCAGCGTGCGGGACAGGGCGAGCTATGGCTACACCTTC
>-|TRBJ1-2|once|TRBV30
CAWKSFYGYTF
TGTGCCTGGAAATCTTTCTATGGCTACACCTTC
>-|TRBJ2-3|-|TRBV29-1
CSVESSTDTQYF
TGCAGCGTTGAATCTAGCACAGATACGCAGTATTTT
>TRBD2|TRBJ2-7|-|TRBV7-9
CASSLAGTSGSYF
TGTGCCAGCAGCTTAGCGGGGACTAGCGGGAGTTACTTC
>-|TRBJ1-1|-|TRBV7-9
CASSLENTEAFF
TGTGCCAGCAGCTTAGAGAACACTGAAGCTTTCTTT
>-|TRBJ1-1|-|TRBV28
CASHVGVNTEAFF
TGTGCCAGTCATGTTGGGGTGAACACTGAAGCTTTCTTT
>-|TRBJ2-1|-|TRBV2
CASRRVRGSYNEQFF
TGTGCCAGCCGGAGGGTGAGGGGTTCCTACAATGAGCAGTTCTTC
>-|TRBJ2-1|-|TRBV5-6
CASSLAVGQQFF
TGTGCCAGCAGCTTGGCCGTAGGGCAGCAGTTCTTC
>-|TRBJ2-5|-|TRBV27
CASSLTLTHQETQYF
TGTGCCAGCAGTTTAACGTTGACCCACCAAGAGACCCAGTACTTC
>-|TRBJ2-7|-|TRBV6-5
CASSYSSGGSYEQYF
TGTGCCAGCAGTTACTCATCCGGGGGCAGCTACGAGCAGTACTTC
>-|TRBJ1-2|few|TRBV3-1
CASSQVGFFNYGYTF
TGTGCCAGCAGCCAAGTAGGCTTTTTCAACTATGGCTACACCTTC
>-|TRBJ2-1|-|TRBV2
CASRGVGGNEQFF
TGTGCCAGCAGGGGAGTAGGGGGCAATGAGCAGTTCTTC
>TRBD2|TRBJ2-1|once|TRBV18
CASSPTSGDNEQFF
TGTGCCAGCTCACCAACTAGCGGGGACAATGAGCAGTTCTTC
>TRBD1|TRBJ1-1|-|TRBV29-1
CSVRPGGLPNTEAFF
TGCAGCGTTCGCCCAGGGGGCCTACCAAACACTGAAGCTTTCTTT
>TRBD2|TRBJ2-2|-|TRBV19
CASRDTAGGDTGELFF
TGTGCCAGTAGGGACACAGCGGGAGGGGACACCGGGGAGCTGTTTTTT
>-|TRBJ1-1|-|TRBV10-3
CAIGRFDGWAFF
TGTGCCATTGGGCGGTTTGATGGGTGGGCTTTCTTT
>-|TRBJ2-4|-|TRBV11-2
CASSLEEFPKNIQYF
TGTGCCAGCAGCTTAGAGGAGTTCCCCAAAAACATTCAGTACTTC
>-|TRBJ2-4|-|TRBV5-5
CASSLAGVAKNIQYF
TGTGCCAGCAGCTTGGCAGGGGTAGCCAAAAACATTCAGTACTTC
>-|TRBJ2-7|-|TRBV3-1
CASSHRGEQYF
TGTGCCAGCAGCCATAGGGGCGAGCAGTACTTC
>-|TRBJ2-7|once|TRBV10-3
CAISTQVGLTYEQYF
TGTGCCATCAGTACGCAGGTCGGACTAACCTACGAGCAGTACTTC
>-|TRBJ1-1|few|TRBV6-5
CASTQGTEAFF
TGTGCCAGCACCCAGGGCACTGAAGCTTTCTTT
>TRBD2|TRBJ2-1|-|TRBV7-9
CASSAREGGSSYNEQFF
TGTGCCAGCAGCGCTAGGGAAGGCGGGAGCTCCTACAATGAGCAGTTCTTC
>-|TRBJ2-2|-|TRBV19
CAGGKANTGELFF
TGTGCCGGCGGGAAGGCGAACACCGGGGAGCTGTTTTTT
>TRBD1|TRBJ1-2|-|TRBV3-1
CASSHRQGLGSGYTF
TGTGCCAGCAGCCACCGACAGGGTTTGGGGTCTGGCTACACCTTC